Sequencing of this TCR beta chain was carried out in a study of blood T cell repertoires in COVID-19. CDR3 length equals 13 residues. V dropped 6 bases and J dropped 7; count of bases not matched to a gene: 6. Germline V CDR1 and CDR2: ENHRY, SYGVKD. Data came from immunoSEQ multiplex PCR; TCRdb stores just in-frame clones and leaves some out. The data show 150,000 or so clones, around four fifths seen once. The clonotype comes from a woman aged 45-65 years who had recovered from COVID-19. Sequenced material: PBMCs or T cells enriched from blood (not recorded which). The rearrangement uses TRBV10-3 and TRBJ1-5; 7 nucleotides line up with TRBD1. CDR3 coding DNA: TGTGCCATCAGAATAGACAGGGACCAGCCCCAGCATTTT. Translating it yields CAIRIDRDQPQHF.